A selection of T cell receptor beta chains follows, all from one sample in a study of cytomegalovirus exposure and HLA in healthy donors. Libraries were prepared by immunoSEQ multiplex PCR; TCRdb keeps only in-frame clonotypes and omits some of them. The sample holds 150,000 to 200,000 clones, approximately 80% seen once. The sequenced sample was PBMCs. Every receptor here comes from a male donor in good health and CMV-seronegative. Each CDR3 is given with its conserved first and last residue. A D gene is named only where the DNA matches it firmly. Clone sizes are given selectively: once, few, many, or a class where the clone is expanded.

j_gene | d_gene | v_gene | abundance | CDR3aa | CDR3nt
TRBJ1-5 | . | TRBV18 | . | CASSLSRTPNQPQHF | TGTGCCAGCTCCCTCAGTCGGACTCCCAATCAGCCCCAGCATTTT
TRBJ1-4 | TRBD1 | TRBV2 | . | CASSETGGKEKLFF | TGTGCCAGCAGCGAGACAGGGGGAAAGGAAAAACTGTTTTTT
TRBJ2-7 | TRBD1 | TRBV6-6 | . | CASSYWGGTGGYEQYF | TGTGCCAGCAGTTACTGGGGGGGGACAGGGGGGTACGAGCAGTACTTC
TRBJ2-5 | . | TRBV9 | . | CASSVSVQETQYF | TGTGCCAGCAGCGTGTCGGTCCAAGAGACCCAGTACTTC
TRBJ2-1 | . | TRBV28 | once | CASSTTRGRVGNEQFF | TGTGCCAGCAGCACCACGCGGGGCAGGGTCGGCAATGAGCAGTTCTTC
TRBJ1-4 | TRBD1 | TRBV5-6 | . | CASSTRQGGNEKLFF | TGTGCCAGCAGCACTCGACAGGGCGGTAATGAAAAACTGTTTTTT
TRBJ2-7 | TRBD1 | TRBV28 | few | CASSITGERSYEQYF | TGTGCCAGCAGTATTACAGGGGAGAGGTCCTACGAGCAGTACTTC
TRBJ2-7 | . | TRBV6-1 | . | CATGRTYEQYF | TGTGCCACAGGCCGTACCTACGAGCAGTACTTC
TRBJ2-7 | TRBD1 | TRBV28 | . | CASPPHGTVSYEQYF | TGTGCCAGCCCTCCACATGGGACAGTGTCCTACGAGCAGTACTTC
TRBJ1-1 | . | TRBV28 | . | CASSLWGTPGREAFF | TGTGCCAGCAGTTTATGGGGGACGCCAGGGAGGGAAGCTTTCTTT
TRBJ1-6 | TRBD1 | TRBV7-9 | . | CASSLGQGAWNSPLHF | TGTGCCAGCAGCTTAGGACAGGGCGCTTGGAATTCACCCCTCCACTTT
TRBJ2-2 | . | TRBV5-1 | . | CASSFGVSGSTGELFF | TGCGCCAGCAGCTTCGGCGTGTCGGGGAGCACCGGGGAGCTGTTTTTT
TRBJ2-1 | TRBD2 | TRBV7-3 | . | CASSFARGGYNEQFF | TGTGCCAGCAGCTTTGCTCGGGGGGGGTACAATGAGCAGTTCTTC
TRBJ2-7 | TRBD2 | TRBV19 | . | CASSINPGGTYEQYF | TGTGCCAGTAGTATAAACCCCGGGGGGACCTACGAGCAGTACTTC
TRBJ2-1 | . | TRBV7-8 | few | CASSPRNEQFF | TGTGCCAGCAGCCCCCGGAATGAGCAGTTCTTC
TRBJ2-5 | . | TRBV5-6 | . | CASTLGEGPAQEQYF | TGTGCCAGCACCCTAGGGGAAGGGCCGGCTCAAGAGCAGTACTTC
TRBJ1-1 | . | TRBV5-1 | . | CASSPLQNTEAFF | TGCGCCAGCAGCCCCTTACAGAACACTGAAGCTTTCTTT
TRBJ2-7 | TRBD2 | TRBV19 | . | CASSGRGREFPALADEQYF | TGTGCCAGTAGTGGCCGAGGGCGGGAGTTTCCGGCCCTAGCGGACGAGCAGTACTTC
TRBJ2-5 | . | TRBV7-7 | . | CASSFQGLRETQYF | TGTGCTAGCAGCTTCCAGGGGCTCAGAGAGACCCAGTACTTC
TRBJ2-7 | TRBD1 | TRBV6-5 | . | CASSSNRGSTYEQYF | TGTGCCAGCAGTTCAAACAGGGGTTCCACCTACGAGCAGTACTTC
TRBJ2-3 | TRBD2 | TRBV6-5 | . | CASSPGLARDTQYF | TGTGCCAGCAGTCCAGGACTAGCGAGAGATACGCAGTATTTT
TRBJ1-1 | . | TRBV7-2 | . | CASSIIRTEAFF | TGTGCCAGCAGCATCATCCGGACTGAAGCTTTCTTT
TRBJ1-2 | TRBD1 | TRBV27 | once | CASRRTGGASYGYTF | TGTGCCAGCAGGAGGACAGGGGGCGCGAGCTATGGCTACACCTTC
TRBJ1-1 | . | TRBV27 | once | CASSPPEEGTEAFF | TGTGCCAGCAGTCCCCCCGAGGAGGGCACTGAAGCTTTCTTT